These 17 T cell receptor beta chains share one sample of origin, sequenced in a study of T cell responses to AZD1222 COVID-19 vaccine. Profiling relied on immunoSEQ multiplex PCR, and the TCRdb table lists in-frame clones only, not all of them. This table has about 94,000 clones, roughly 85% appearing once. Sample: peripheral blood, taken 28 days after the second AZD1222 dose. These receptors all stem from an adult who received the AZD1222 COVID-19 vaccine.

This clone was observed a handful of times. The chain has TRBV13 and TRBJ2-3; 14 bases are shared with TRBD2. There are 15 residues in the CDR3. J was trimmed by 6 bases and V by 5 bases; bases with no gene match: 4. The germline V gene encodes CDR1 PRHDT and CDR2 FYEKMQ (reference sequence). The CDR3 region has the DNA TGTGCCAGCAGCCGACTAGCGGGAGGGCCCGATACGCAGTATTTT. It codes for CASSRLAGGPDTQYF.

V is TRBV7-3 and J is TRBJ1-6; D is undetermined. From germline, CDR1 is SGHTA and CDR2 FQGTGA. The CDR3 has 13 residues. The V end lost 0 bases, the J end lost 7 bases, and 4 bases lay between the germline ends. CDR3 DNA: TGTGCCAGCAGCTTAACGAGCAATTCACCCCTCCACTTT. This encodes CASSLTSNSPLHF.

The chain combines TRBV5-6 with TRBJ1-2, with D unresolved. Trimming took 2 bases from V and 4 from J, leaving 9 bases between them. The CDR3 extends over 13 amino acids. Germline CDR1 SGHDT, CDR2 YYEEEE. CDR3 DNA sequence: TGTGCCAGCAGCTTCGAGGGCGGCTATGGCTACACCTTC. Its translation is CASSFEGGYGYTF.

V usage is TRBV10-3 and J usage is TRBJ2-3; D not resolved. The CDR3 runs 14 residues. The ends were cut back, 7 bases at V and 3 bases at J, with 14 bases in the middle. The germline CDR1 and CDR2 sequences are ENHRY and SYGVKD. The DNA of the CDR3 is TGTGCCATCAAAGAGTTGCTAGGTACAGATACGCAGTATTTT. The encoded protein is CAIKELLGTDTQYF.

This chain uses TRBV18 with TRBJ1-5; TRBD1 matches 7 bases. The V and J ends lost 3 bases and 9 bases, in that order; junction bases with no gene match: 14. Germline V gene sequence: CDR1 KGHSH, CDR2 LQKENI. This CDR3 has 16 amino acids. The CDR3 DNA reads as TGTGCCAGCTCACCCGAGCCACAGGGGTCGTTGATGCCCCAGCATTTT. It translates to CASSPEPQGSLMPQHF.

The chain has TRBV7-3 and TRBJ1-3; 7 bases match TRBD1. Germline CDR1 is SGHTA and CDR2 is FQGTGA. The CDR3 length is 15 residues. V lost 0 bases and J lost 1; bases outside the gene matches: 0. CDR3 residues: CASSLTGQSGNTIYF. The CDR3, as DNA: TGTGCCAGCAGCTTAACGGGACAGTCTGGAAACACCATATATTTT.

The V call is TRBV6-2 or TRBV6-3, the J call TRBJ1-2; the D is unclear. The length of the CDR3 is 11 residues. Trimming shortened V by 6 bases and J by 7 bases, and 9 bases separated the two germline ends. CDR1 MNHEY and CDR2 SVGEGT come from the germline V gene. The CDR3 bases are TGTGCCAGCAGCCAAGACATTGGCTACACCTTC. Its translation is CASSQDIGYTF.

This sequence joins TRBV6-5 and TRBJ2-7, with TRBD1 matching 12 bases. Germline-derived CDR1 and CDR2 are MNHEY and SVGAGI. V dropped 6 bases and J dropped 2; count of bases not matched to a gene: 5. CDR3 length: 15 residues. CDR3: CASSPGQGAPYEQYF. Here the CDR3 DNA reads TGTGCCAGCAGCCCGGGACAGGGGGCCCCCTACGAGCAGTACTTC.

The chain has TRBV13 and TRBJ2-2, with TRBD1 matching 7 bases. Per germline, CDR1 PRHDT and CDR2 FYEKMQ (reference sequence). V lost 5 bases to trimming and J lost 5 bases; unmatched junction nucleotides: 17. This CDR3 is 18 amino acids long. DNA for the CDR3: TGTGCCAGCAGCGACAACCAGAGGGGGCCGGTTCGAACCGGGGAGCTGTTTTTT. Its translation: CASSDNQRGPVRTGELFF.

J is TRBJ2-1 and V is TRBV18, with 7 bases aligning to TRBD2. The CDR3 loop spans 14 amino acids. Germline lookup yields CDR1 KGHSH and CDR2 LQKENI. V shed 3 bases and J 8 bases; nucleotides not matched to a gene: 7. The CDR3 bases are TGTGCCAGCTCACCCCCGGGACTAAGGGATGAGCAGTTCTTC. Translating it yields CASSPPGLRDEQFF.

The J gene is TRBJ2-7, the V gene TRBV13, with 12 bases matching TRBD2. Germline CDR1 is PRHDT and CDR2 is FYEKMQ (reference sequence). V was pared by 5 bases and J by 6 bases, with 8 bases of the junction left unmatched. This CDR3 region has 15 residues. The CDR3, as DNA: TGTGCCAGCAGCGGCACCCTAGCGGGGGGGCTCGAGCAGTACTTC. It translates to CASSGTLAGGLEQYF.

The chain combines TRBV5-4 with TRBJ2-3, with D unclear. V shed 5 bases and J shed 4 bases, with 14 bases lying between them. The V gene's germline CDR1 is SGHNT and CDR2 YYREEE (reference sequence). The CDR3 sequence is 14 residues long. This CDR3 reads CASRTYGRPDTQYF. CDR3 DNA sequence: TGTGCCAGCAGAACCTACGGGCGCCCAGATACGCAGTATTTT.

The chain combines TRBV25-1 with TRBJ2-2; the D gene is possibly TRBD2 (6 bases). This CDR3 is built from 14 residues. Germline V gives CDR1 MGHDK, CDR2 SYGVNS. The V and J ends lost 7 bases and 0 bases respectively, with 9 bases between them. The CDR3 sequence: CASIGRTNTGELFF. Written as DNA, the CDR3 is TGTGCCAGCATAGGGAGGACGAACACCGGGGAGCTGTTTTTT.

V gene TRBV6-5 combines with J gene TRBJ1-6; D may be TRBD1 (5 bases). CDR1 is MNHEY and CDR2 is SVGAGI in the germline V gene. CDR3 length: 14 residues. Trimming pared 6 bases from V and 8 bases from J, leaving 14 bases between. The CDR3 sequence: CASSRAGLDSPLHF. In DNA, the CDR3 is TGTGCCAGCAGCAGGGCAGGATTAGATTCACCCCTCCACTTT.

The V and J genes are TRBV5-1 and TRBJ1-1, with 11 bases identical to TRBD1. Unmatched junction bases numbered 3, after V lost 4 bases and J lost 4 bases. The length of the CDR3 is 14 residues. The germline V gene encodes CDR1 SGHRS and CDR2 YFSETQ. CDR3 in DNA: TGCGCCAGCAGCCGGGACAGGGGGATCACTGAAGCTTTCTTT. Amino acid sequence: CASSRDRGITEAFF.

V usage is TRBV7-3 and J usage is TRBJ2-1; 10 positions match TRBD2. The V gene end was trimmed by 5 bases and the J gene end by 4 bases; junction bases not matched to a gene: 8. The germline V gene encodes CDR1 SGHTA and CDR2 FQGTGA. The CDR3 contains 16 residues. CDR3 sequence: CASSPGTSDIYNEQFF. The CDR3 coding sequence is TGTGCCAGCAGCCCCGGGACTAGCGATATTTACAATGAGCAGTTCTTC.

The chain links TRBV4-1 to TRBJ1-1; maybe TRBD1 (5 bases). This CDR3 is built from 15 residues. The V gene lost 1 base and the J gene lost 1 base, with 10 bases spanning the gap. From germline, CDR1 is MGHRA and CDR2 YSYEKL. CDR3 DNA sequence: TGCGCCAGCAGCCAAGTCCGAACAGGGAACACTGAAGCTTTCTTT. Its translation is CASSQVRTGNTEAFF.